This passage covers 12 T cell receptor beta chains from one sample sequenced in a study of blood T cells in healthy people across ages. The use of a sample-barcoded 5' primer and a J-beta primer mix characterized a second PCR of about 6 to 12 cycles. TCRdb fed the 5' RACE reads into MiXCR, producing one record per CDR3 protein. Of about 800,000 distinct CDR3 sequences listed, 35% to 50% are singletons. The sample consisted of blood. The receptors were gathered from a man aged 80 or over in good health.

This clonotype was counted many times. The rearrangement uses TRBV6-6 and TRBJ1-5; D ambiguous. The CDR3 totals 14 residues. Trimming removed 0 bases at V and 6 bases at J, with 9 bases between. CDR1 MNHNY and CDR2 SVGAGI come from the germline V gene (reference sequence). CDR3: CASSYSRESQPQHF. The CDR3 DNA sequence: TGTGCCAGCAGTTACTCCCGGGAAAGTCAGCCCCAGCATTTT.

The V and J genes are TRBV30 and TRBJ1-6, with a weak D call TRBD1 (5 bases). CDR1 is GTSNPN and CDR2 is SVGIG in the germline V gene (reference sequence). V was cut by 5 bases and J by 3 bases, with 8 bases left in between. This CDR3 region has 13 residues. CDR3 in DNA: TGTGCCTGGGGGACGGACTATAATTCACCCCTCCACTTT. Translation gives CAWGTDYNSPLHF. Based on the CDR3 plus reference TRBV30 and TRBJ1-6, the full variable domain is SQTIHQWPATLVQPVGSPLSLECTVEGTSNPNLYWYRQAAGRGLQLLFYSVGIGQISSEVPQNLSASRPQDRQFILSSKKLLLSDSGFYLCAWGTDYNSPLHFGNGTRLTVT.

The DNA of the CDR3 is TGCAGTGCTAATACCGGGACTAGCGCCGGTCGTGTCCGGTACTTC. The encoded protein is CSANTGTSAGRVRYF. This chain links TRBV20-1 with TRBJ2-7, with 10 bases matching TRBD2. The junction had 18 bases not matched to a gene; V was cut back by 4 bases and J by 12 bases. This CDR3 is 15 amino acids long. Germline V gene lookup returns CDR1 DFQATT and CDR2 SNEGSKA (reference sequence).

J is TRBJ2-3 and V is TRBV11-3, with D perhaps TRBD2 (6 bases). V lost 4 bases to trimming and J lost 0 bases, with 14 bases between them. The CDR3 has 16 residues. The germline V gene encodes CDR1 SGHNT and CDR2 YENEEA. CDR3 sequence: CASSSRDFLSTDTQYF. The CDR3, as DNA: TGTGCCAGCAGCTCGAGGGACTTCCTTAGCACAGATACGCAGTATTTT.

The chain has TRBV12-3 or TRBV12-4 and TRBJ1-4; a weak D match, TRBD1 (5 bases). The CDR3 is 14 amino acids. The ends were cut back, 3 bases at V and 7 bases at J, with 12 bases in the middle. The CDR3 here is CASSLRGLGEKLFF. In nucleotides, the CDR3 is TGTGCCAGCAGTTTGAGGGGACTGGGTGAAAAACTGTTTTTT.

The rearrangement uses TRBV29-1 and TRBJ2-2; D may correspond to TRBD1 or TRBD2 (5 bases each). Germline V gives CDR1 SQVTM, CDR2 ANQGSEA. CDR3 length: 13 amino acids. V dropped 7 bases and J dropped 0 bases, with 9 bases sitting between them. The CDR3 loop reads CSGGSPNTGELFF. DNA of the CDR3: TGCAGCGGGGGGTCCCCGAACACCGGGGAGCTGTTTTTT.

The chain carries TRBV15 and TRBJ1-4, with D hard to call. V gave up 0 bases and J gave up 5 bases, with 10 bases separating them. From germline, CDR1 is LNHNV and CDR2 YYDKDF (reference sequence). This CDR3 contains 15 residues. The CDR3 DNA sequence: TGTGCCACCAGCAGAGATCTCGGGGTGAATGAAAAACTGTTTTTT. It is translated as CATSRDLGVNEKLFF.

This clonotype turned up a few times. The chain couples TRBV14 to TRBJ2-3, with 7 bases fitting TRBD2. CDR1 is SGHDN, CDR2 FVKESK, per germline. V gave up 4 bases and J gave up 2 bases; unmatched junction bases: 6. The CDR3 is made up of 15 amino acids. CDR3 loop: CASSPPLAVTDTQYF. The CDR3 coding sequence is TGTGCCAGCAGCCCCCCGCTAGCGGTCACAGATACGCAGTATTTT.

The chain is built from TRBV4-2 and TRBJ2-7; possibly TRBD1 or TRBD2 for D (5 bases each). The germline gives CDR1 LGHNA, CDR2 YNFKEQ. The V end lost 0 bases, the J end lost 2 bases, and 17 bases lay between the germline ends. The CDR3 contains 17 residues. The chain's CDR3 is CASSQDPQGEGPYEQYF. In DNA form, the CDR3 reads TGTGCCAGCAGCCAAGATCCCCAGGGAGAGGGTCCCTACGAGCAGTACTTC.

The chain links TRBV2 to TRBJ1-5; D unclear. The CDR3 totals 13 residues. Between the trimmed V and J ends, which lost 7 bases and 1 base, there was a span of 8 bases. Germline V CDR1 and CDR2: SNHLY, FYNNEI. CDR3 sequence (DNA): TGTGCCAGCAATCTGGACAGCAATCAGCCCCAGCATTTT. This codes for CASNLDSNQPQHF.

V usage is TRBV6-5 and J usage is TRBJ2-7, with 13 bases matching TRBD2. CDR3 length equals 18 residues. Trimming took 0 bases from V and 7 from J; bases not matched to a gene: 12. CDR1 is MNHEY and CDR2 is SVGAGI in the germline V gene. The CDR3, as DNA: TGTGCCAGCAGTTACTCGTCGACTAGCGGGAGGCTTTACAATGAGCAGTACTTC. It yields the protein CASSYSSTSGRLYNEQYF.

The rearrangement links TRBV11-1 to TRBJ2-7; TRBD1 aligns across 8 bases. The DNA end favors TRBJ2-5, so the J call may be wrong. Germline V lookup: CDR1 SGHAT, CDR2 FQDESV (reference sequence). The CDR3 runs to 16 residues. CDR3 sequence: CASSLRRDRTQETQYF. For the CDR3, the DNA is TGTGCCAGCAGCTTACGGCGGGACAGGACCCAAGAGACCCAGTACTTC.